Listed here are 21 T cell receptor beta chains from one sample, sequenced in a study of cytomegalovirus exposure and HLA in healthy donors. Clones were read by immunoSEQ multiplex PCR, and TCRdb kept only the in-frame ones, dropping some. The sample contains approximately 270,000 clones, more than 75% of which appear only once. Sequencing was done on a sample of PBMCs. The receptors here all came from a man aged 18 to 35 in good health and CMV-seropositive.

This sequence joins TRBV7-8 and TRBJ1-1; no reliable D call. The germline CDR1 and CDR2 sequences are SGHVS and FQNEAQ. V lost 2 bases to trimming and J lost 1 base, with 2 bases between them. The CDR3 loop spans 12 amino acids. CDR3 nucleotide sequence: TGTGCCAGCAGCTTATGGAACACTGAAGCTTTCTTT. This translates into CASSLWNTEAFF.

The sample holds a few counts of this clone. Different DNA sequences within this sample yield the same CDR3. CDR3 protein: CAWSVIQGGYTF. CDR3 nucleotide sequence: TGTGCCTGGAGTGTAATACAGGGTGGCTACACCTTC. The chain employs TRBV30 and TRBJ1-2, with a tentative D call TRBD1 (6 bases). Trimming took off 0 bases at V and 7 bases at J, with 9 bases between the two ends. CDR3 length equals 12 residues. The V gene's germline CDR1 is GTSNPN and CDR2 SVGIG (reference sequence).

In its sample, this clone was seen once. The chain joins TRBV5-1 to TRBJ2-2; 10 bases line up with TRBD2. The germline CDR1 and CDR2 sequences are SGHRS and YFSETQ. V trimming: 0 bases; J trimming: 1 base; junction bases outside the gene matches: 15. The CDR3 sequence is 21 residues long. The CDR3 nucleotides read TGCGCCAGCAGCTTGGCCGGGCCTAGCGGGGGAACCCTCCTGAACACCGGGGAGCTGTTTTTT. Translated: CASSLAGPSGGTLLNTGELFF. Filled out from reference TRBV5-1 and TRBJ2-2, the complete variable domain reads KAGVTQTPRYLIKTRGQQVTLSCSPISGHRSVSWYQQTPGQGLQFLFEYFSETQRNKGNFPGRFSGRQFSNSRSEMNVSTLELGDSALYLCASSLAGPSGGTLLNTGELFFGEGSRLTVL.

The chain is built from TRBV6-1 and TRBJ1-4; 8 nucleotides match TRBD1. CDR3 size: 15 residues. CDR1 MNHNS and CDR2 SASEGT come from the germline V gene. Germline trimming cut 10 bases from V and 6 bases from J; bases unmatched to any gene: 13. For the CDR3, the DNA is TGTGCCACCCTAGACAGGGGACGCGGGGATGAAAAACTGTTTTTT. Protein sequence: CATLDRGRGDEKLFF.

The chain has TRBV2 and TRBJ2-2, with a possible D match to TRBD1 (6 bases). CDR1 and CDR2 from the germline V gene are SNHLY and FYNNEI. This CDR3 spans 16 amino acids. Trimming left V 2 bases short and J 5 bases short, with 15 bases between. DNA for the CDR3: TGTGCCAGCAGTGAACGAACAGGGATTGGTACCGGGGAGCTGTTTTTT. It encodes CASSERTGIGTGELFF.

V and J are TRBV4-1 and TRBJ2-1; D is ambiguous. V was shortened by 1 base and J by 7 bases, with 2 bases between the two germline ends. From germline, CDR1 is MGHRA and CDR2 YSYEKL. CDR3 length: 11 amino acids. CDR3 DNA: TGCGCCAGCAGCCAAGGGAATGAGCAGTTCTTC. Translation gives CASSQGNEQFF.

The chain joins TRBV11-3 to TRBJ2-1; TRBD2 might be the D (5 bases). CDR1 SGHNT and CDR2 YENEEA come from the germline V gene. The CDR3 runs 15 residues. Trimming shortened V by 2 bases and J by 0 bases, and 8 bases separated the two germline ends. As DNA, the CDR3 is TGTGCCAGCAGCTTAAACGGGAACTCCTACAATGAGCAGTTCTTC. Translating gives CASSLNGNSYNEQFF. Combining the CDR3 with reference TRBV11-3 and TRBJ2-1 gives the whole variable domain EAGVVQSPRYKIIEKKQPVAFWCNPISGHNTLYWYLQNLGQGPELLIRYENEEAVDDSQLPKDRFSAERLKGVDSTLKIQPAELGDSAVYLCASSLNGNSYNEQFFGPGTRLTVL.

CDR3 sequence (DNA): TGCGCCAGCAGCCAAAGCGCTGCAGGGGGCAGCACTGAAGCTTTCTTT. As protein: CASSQSAAGGSTEAFF. This chain uses TRBV4-1 with TRBJ1-1; 8 bases are a match to TRBD1. Germline V gives CDR1 MGHRA, CDR2 YSYEKL. The CDR3 extends over 16 amino acids. Unmatched junction bases numbered 9, after V lost 2 bases and J lost 4 bases.

The J gene is TRBJ2-7, the V gene TRBV4-3, with 7 bases fitting TRBD1. V shed 2 bases and J 1 base; nucleotides not matched to a gene: 8. The germline gives CDR1 LGHNA, CDR2 YSLEER. CDR3 length: 16 residues. The CDR3 coding sequence is TGCGCCAGCAGCCAATATTTTTTGGGACAGTCCTACGAGCAGTACTTC. Protein product: CASSQYFLGQSYEQYF.

The chain uses TRBV27 and TRBJ2-5; 11 bases fit TRBD2. Germline assignment: CDR1 MNHEY and CDR2 SMNVEV (reference sequence). The CDR3 totals 14 residues. V lost 8 bases to trimming and J lost 2 bases; unmatched junction nucleotides: 4. CDR3 loop: CASARLAGQETQYF. The CDR3 coding sequence is TGTGCCAGCGCCCGACTAGCGGGACAAGAGACCCAGTACTTC.

The chain links TRBV5-1 to TRBJ1-2; a weak D match, TRBD1 (5 bases). This CDR3 comprises 14 residues. Trimming removed 0 bases at V and 7 bases at J, with 13 bases between. Germline CDR1 reads SGHRS; CDR2 reads YFSETQ. CDR3 protein: CASSLARVSGGYTF. CDR3 DNA sequence: TGCGCCAGCAGCTTGGCCAGGGTCAGTGGTGGCTACACCTTC.

V and J are TRBV19 and TRBJ2-2, with 7 bases aligning to TRBD2. With V trimmed by 7 bases and J by 4 bases, 9 bases remained unmatched. Germline CDR1 reads LNHDA; CDR2 reads SQIVND (reference sequence). This CDR3 has 15 amino acids. The CDR3 DNA reads as TGTGCCAGTAAAAGGAGGGAGGGCCTCACCGGGGAGCTGTTTTTT. It is translated as CASKRREGLTGELFF.

The chain recombines TRBV9 with TRBJ1-2; perhaps TRBD1 as D (6 bases). Germline V CDR1 and CDR2: SGDLS, YYNGEE. This CDR3 has 16 amino acids. Trimming removed 4 bases from V and 2 bases from J, with 18 bases in between. In DNA, the CDR3 is TGTGCCAGCAGCTCCCGCGGGGGCAATCACAACTATGGCTACACCTTC. It codes for CASSSRGGNHNYGYTF.

The gene calls are TRBV7-6 and TRBJ2-7, with TRBD2 matching over 10 bases. Losses at the gene ends were 8 bases for V and 2 bases for J; bases not matched to a gene: 6. This CDR3 has 14 amino acids. Per germline, CDR1 SGHVS and CDR2 FNYEAQ. The CDR3 bases are TGTGCCAGCTCGGCTAGCGGGGGCCCCTACGAGCAGTACTTC. The encoded protein is CASSASGGPYEQYF.

This chain links TRBV27 with TRBJ2-1; perhaps D is TRBD1 or TRBD2 (5 bases each). Looked up from germline, CDR1 is MNHEY and CDR2 is SMNVEV (reference sequence). The length of the CDR3 is 14 residues. V lost 4 bases, J lost 8 bases, and 15 bases lay in between. The CDR3 DNA reads as TGTGCCAGCAGTTGGTCGGGACCCTATCATGAGCAGTTCTTC. Protein: CASSWSGPYHEQFF.

The rearrangement uses TRBV10-3 and TRBJ1-3; D gene ambiguous. The CDR3 totals 14 residues. Trimming removed 7 bases from V and 4 bases from J, with 14 bases in between. CDR1 ENHRY and CDR2 SYGVKD come from the germline V gene. DNA of the CDR3: TGTGCCATCACCCCAGCCTTGGGAGGAAACACCATATATTTT. Protein product: CAITPALGGNTIYF.

This chain connects TRBV5-1 to TRBJ2-2; a possible D gene is TRBD2 (6 bases). Germline lookup yields CDR1 SGHRS and CDR2 YFSETQ. This CDR3 has 15 amino acids. V lost 9 bases, J lost 1 base, and 16 bases lay in between. CDR3 in amino acids: CATTLGGENTGELFF. DNA for the CDR3: TGCGCCACCACCCTCGGAGGGGAGAACACCGGGGAGCTGTTTTTT.

The rearrangement uses TRBV18 and TRBJ1-2; TRBD1 matches 7 bases. The trim removed 1 base at V and 4 bases at J, leaving 3 bases unmatched. The CDR3 consists of 14 residues. The germline V gene has CDR1 KGHSH and CDR2 LQKENI. The CDR3 loop reads CASSPQGASYGYTF. CDR3 in DNA: TGTGCCAGCTCACCACAGGGGGCGAGCTATGGCTACACCTTC. Based on the CDR3 plus reference TRBV18 and TRBJ1-2, the full variable domain is NAGVMQNPRHLVRRRGQEARLRCSPMKGHSHVYWYRQLPEEGLKFMVYLQKENIIDESGMPKERFSAEFPKEGPSILRIQQVVRGDSAAYFCASSPQGASYGYTFGSGTRLTVV.

This rearrangement joins TRBV28 to TRBJ1-2; D unresolved. The CDR3 totals 11 residues. Between the trimmed V and J ends, which lost 2 bases and 8 bases, there was a span of 6 bases. Per the germline V gene, CDR1 is MDHEN and CDR2 is SYDVKM. The CDR3 loop is CASSLHGGYTF. For the CDR3, the DNA is TGTGCCAGCAGTTTACACGGGGGCTACACCTTC.

The chain employs TRBV18 and TRBJ2-5; possible D gene TRBD2, 6 bases. The germline V gene encodes CDR1 KGHSH and CDR2 LQKENI. Deletions cut 2 bases from V and 5 bases from J, with 21 bases between. This CDR3 region has 17 residues. This chain's CDR3 is CASSPFPVGGTDETQYF. CDR3 nucleotide sequence: TGTGCCAGCTCACCATTCCCCGTTGGAGGGACGGATGAGACCCAGTACTTC.

This chain links TRBV6-4 with TRBJ2-1; weak D call: TRBD1 (6 bases). Trimming took 11 bases from V and 0 from J, leaving 14 bases between them. The CDR3 extends over 14 amino acids. Germline CDR1 reads MRHNA; CDR2 reads SNTAGT. CDR3 in DNA: TGTGCCGGGAGACAGGCGAGCTCCTACAATGAGCAGTTCTTC. Protein sequence: CAGRQASSYNEQFF.